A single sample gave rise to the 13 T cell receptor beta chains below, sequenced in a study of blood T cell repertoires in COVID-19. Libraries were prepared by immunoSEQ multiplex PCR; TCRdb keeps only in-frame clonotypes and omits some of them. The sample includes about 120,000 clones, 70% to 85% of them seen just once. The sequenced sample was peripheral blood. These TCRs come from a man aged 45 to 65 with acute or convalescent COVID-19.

DNA for the CDR3: TGTGCCAGCAGTTGGGGGACAGGGACTGAGCAGTACTTC. Translated: CASSWGTGTEQYF. The chain is built from TRBV27 and TRBJ2-7, with TRBD1 identical over 9 bases. The CDR3 is 13 amino acids. From germline, CDR1 is MNHEY and CDR2 SMNVEV (reference sequence). The J segment lost 7 bases and the V segment lost 4 bases, leaving 5 bases of the junction unmatched.

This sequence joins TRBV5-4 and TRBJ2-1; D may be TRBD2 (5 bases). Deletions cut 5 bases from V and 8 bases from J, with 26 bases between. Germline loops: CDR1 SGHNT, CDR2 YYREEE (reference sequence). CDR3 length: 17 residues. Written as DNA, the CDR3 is TGTGCCAGCAGTTCTAGGAGCACTAGTCGCGGCGTGGATGAGCAGTTCTTC. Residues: CASSSRSTSRGVDEQFF.

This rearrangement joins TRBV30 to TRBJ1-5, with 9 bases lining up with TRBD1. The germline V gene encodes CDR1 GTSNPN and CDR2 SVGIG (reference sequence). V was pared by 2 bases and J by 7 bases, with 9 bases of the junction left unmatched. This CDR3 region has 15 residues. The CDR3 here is CAWSRDRASQQPQHF. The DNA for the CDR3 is TGTGCCTGGAGTCGGGACAGGGCCAGTCAGCAGCCCCAGCATTTT.

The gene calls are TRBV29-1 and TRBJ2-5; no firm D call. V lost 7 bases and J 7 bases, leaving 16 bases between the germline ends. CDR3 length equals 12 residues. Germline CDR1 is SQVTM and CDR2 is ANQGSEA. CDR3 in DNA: TGCAGCGCCTCACTCCCGAGAGGGACCCAGTACTTC. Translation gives CSASLPRGTQYF.

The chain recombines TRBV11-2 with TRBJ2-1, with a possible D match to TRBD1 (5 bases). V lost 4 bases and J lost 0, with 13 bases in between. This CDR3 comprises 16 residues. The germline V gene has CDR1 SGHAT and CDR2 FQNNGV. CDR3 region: CASSSLRGLSYNEQFF. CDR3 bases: TGTGCCAGCAGCTCCTTAAGGGGCCTCTCCTACAATGAGCAGTTCTTC.

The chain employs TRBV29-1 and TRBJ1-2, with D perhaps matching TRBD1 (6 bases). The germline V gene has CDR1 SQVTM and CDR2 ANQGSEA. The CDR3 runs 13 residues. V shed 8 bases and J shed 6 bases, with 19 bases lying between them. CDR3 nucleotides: TGCAGCTCCGCCCTAGACAGGACCCATGGCTACACCTTC. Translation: CSSALDRTHGYTF.

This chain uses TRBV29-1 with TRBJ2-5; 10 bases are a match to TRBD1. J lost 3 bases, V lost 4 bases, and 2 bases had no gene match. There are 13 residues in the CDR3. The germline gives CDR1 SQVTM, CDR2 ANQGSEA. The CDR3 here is CSVAGTGEETQYF. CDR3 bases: TGCAGCGTTGCCGGGACAGGGGAAGAGACCCAGTACTTC.

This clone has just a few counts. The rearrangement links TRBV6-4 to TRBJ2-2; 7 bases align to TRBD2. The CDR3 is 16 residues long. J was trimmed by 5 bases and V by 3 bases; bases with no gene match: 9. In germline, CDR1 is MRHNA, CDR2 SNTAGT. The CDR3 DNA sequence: TGTGCCAGCAGTGAGAGTTCGGGGGGAGCGACCGGGGAGCTGTTTTTT. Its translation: CASSESSGGATGELFF.

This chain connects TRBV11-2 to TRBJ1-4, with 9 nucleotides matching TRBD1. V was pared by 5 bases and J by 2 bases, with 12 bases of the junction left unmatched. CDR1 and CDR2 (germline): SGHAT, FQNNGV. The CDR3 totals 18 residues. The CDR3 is CASSRTGTGWLTNEKLFF. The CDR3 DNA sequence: TGTGCCAGCAGCCGAACCGGGACAGGGTGGTTGACTAATGAAAAACTGTTTTTT.

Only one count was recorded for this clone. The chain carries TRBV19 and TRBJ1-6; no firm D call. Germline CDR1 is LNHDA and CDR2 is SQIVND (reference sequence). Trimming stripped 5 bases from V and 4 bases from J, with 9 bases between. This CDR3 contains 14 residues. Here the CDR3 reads CASSQTLYNSPLHF. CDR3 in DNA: TGTGCCAGTAGTCAGACATTATATAATTCACCCCTCCACTTT.

In nucleotides, the CDR3 is TGTGCTAGTGGCCTGGGGGGGACTGTCACAGATACGCAGTATTTT. As protein: CASGLGGTVTDTQYF. The chain joins TRBV12-5 to TRBJ2-3, with TRBD2 identical over 7 bases. V lost 6 bases, J lost 2 bases, and 8 bases stayed unmatched. This CDR3 has 15 amino acids. Germline CDR1 LGHNT, CDR2 FRNRAP.

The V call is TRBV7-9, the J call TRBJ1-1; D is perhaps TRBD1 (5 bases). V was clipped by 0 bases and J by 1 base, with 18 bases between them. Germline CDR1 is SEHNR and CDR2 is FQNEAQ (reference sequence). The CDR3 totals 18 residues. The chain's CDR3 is CASSLAGKSNRRNTEAFF. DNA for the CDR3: TGTGCCAGCAGCTTAGCGGGGAAGTCTAACAGGAGGAACACTGAAGCTTTCTTT.

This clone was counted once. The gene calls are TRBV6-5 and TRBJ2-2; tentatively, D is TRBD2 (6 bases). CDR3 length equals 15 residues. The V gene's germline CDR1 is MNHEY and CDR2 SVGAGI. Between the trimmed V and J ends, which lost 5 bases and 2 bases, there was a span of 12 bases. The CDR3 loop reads CASSPSGLNTGELFF. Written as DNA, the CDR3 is TGTGCCAGCAGTCCCTCGGGACTCAACACCGGGGAGCTGTTTTTT.